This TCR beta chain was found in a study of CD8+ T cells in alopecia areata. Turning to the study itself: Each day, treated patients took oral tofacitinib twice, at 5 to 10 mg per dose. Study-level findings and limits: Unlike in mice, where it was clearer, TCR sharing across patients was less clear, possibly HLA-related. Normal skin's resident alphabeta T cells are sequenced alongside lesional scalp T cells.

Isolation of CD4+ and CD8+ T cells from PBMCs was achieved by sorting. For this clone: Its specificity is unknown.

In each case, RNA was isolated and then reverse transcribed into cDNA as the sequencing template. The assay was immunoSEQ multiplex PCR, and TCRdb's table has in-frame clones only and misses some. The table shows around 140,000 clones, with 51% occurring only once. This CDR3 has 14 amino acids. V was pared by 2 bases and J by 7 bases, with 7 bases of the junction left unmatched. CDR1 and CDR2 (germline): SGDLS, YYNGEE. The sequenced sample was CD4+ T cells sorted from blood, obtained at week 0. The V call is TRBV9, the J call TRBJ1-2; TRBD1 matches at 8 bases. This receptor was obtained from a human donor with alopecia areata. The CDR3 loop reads CASSVGQGLVGYTF. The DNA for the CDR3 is TGTGCCAGCAGCGTTGGACAGGGACTTGTTGGCTACACCTTC. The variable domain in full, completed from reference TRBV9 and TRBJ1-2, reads DSGVTQTPKHLITATGQRVTLRCSPRSGDLSVYWYQQSLDQGLQFLIQYYNGEERAKGNILERFSAQQFPDLHSELNLSSLELGDSALYFCASSVGQGLVGYTFGSGTRLTVV.